A single sample gave rise to the 25 T cell receptor beta chains below, sequenced in a study of OX40 agonist ivuxolimab in advanced cancers. Using immunoSEQ multiplex PCR, the repertoire was profiled, and TCRdb retains in-frame clones only, with some absent. The sample comprises 60,000 or so clones, roughly 89% of which are singletons, and under 30% rests with the top ten. The sample was CD4+ or CD8+ T cells sorted from blood, taken in a trial of the OX40 agonist ivuxolimab. The receptors here all came from an adult with an advanced solid tumor such as melanoma, head and neck, liver or kidney cancer.

The J gene is TRBJ2-7, the V gene TRBV6-5; D not resolved. Trimming shortened V by 8 bases and J by 2 bases, and 10 bases separated the two germline ends. The germline V gene encodes CDR1 MNHEY and CDR2 SVGAGI. The CDR3 sequence is 12 residues long. CDR3 coding DNA: TGTGCCAGCGGAATGAACCCCTACGAGCAGTACTTC. This codes for CASGMNPYEQYF.

V usage is TRBV29-1 and J usage is TRBJ2-3, with 12 nucleotides matching TRBD2. From germline, CDR1 is SQVTM and CDR2 ANQGSEA. Trimming took 5 bases from V and 4 from J; bases not matched to a gene: 10. The CDR3 is made up of 16 amino acids. The CDR3 bases are TGCAGCGTTTCCAGACTAGCGGGAGAACAGGCAGATACGCAGTATTTT. Residues: CSVSRLAGEQADTQYF.

This chain connects TRBV7-2 to TRBJ2-7; 10 nucleotides match TRBD1. The CDR3 is made up of 15 amino acids. V dropped 1 base and J dropped 4; count of bases not matched to a gene: 4. Germline CDR1 and CDR2: SGHTA and FQGNSA. For the CDR3, the DNA is TGTGCCAGCAGCTTAGAGACAGGGGGCGCGTACGAGCAGTACTTC. This encodes CASSLETGGAYEQYF.

CDR3 in amino acids: CASSLWVWTNEKLFF. The CDR3 DNA sequence: TGTGCCAGCAGCCTCTGGGTGTGGACTAATGAAAAACTGTTTTTT. V gene TRBV6-1 combines with J gene TRBJ1-4, with no clear D. The V end lost 6 bases, the J end lost 2 bases, and 13 bases lay between the germline ends. The V gene's germline CDR1 is MNHNS and CDR2 SASEGT. CDR3 length equals 15 residues.

The chain joins TRBV10-1 to TRBJ1-4; D is possibly TRBD1 (5 bases). The germline CDR1 and CDR2 sequences are WNHNN and SYGVQD (reference sequence). Deletions cut 5 bases from V and 7 bases from J, with 20 bases between. This CDR3 has 16 residues. The CDR3 here is CASSSTHRGEGEKLFF. The CDR3 region has the DNA TGCGCCAGCAGTTCTACACACCGGGGGGAGGGTGAAAAACTGTTTTTT.

Here the CDR3 reads CASNGARTDTQYF. CDR3 sequence (DNA): TGTGCCAGCAACGGGGCCCGAACAGATACGCAGTATTTT. The rearrangement uses TRBV7-6 and TRBJ2-3; D is possibly TRBD1 or TRBD2 (5 bases each). Germline V lookup: CDR1 SGHVS, CDR2 FNYEAQ. The V and J ends lost 7 bases and 3 bases respectively, with 11 bases between them. This CDR3 spans 13 amino acids.

V gene TRBV6-5 combines with J gene TRBJ2-7; 9 positions match TRBD1. In germline, CDR1 is MNHEY, CDR2 SVGAGI. V shed 2 bases and J 4 bases; nucleotides not matched to a gene: 6. This CDR3 region has 15 residues. This chain's CDR3 is CASSYGGTGSYEQYF. DNA of the CDR3: TGTGCCAGCAGTTACGGTGGGACAGGGTCGTACGAGCAGTACTTC.

This clone was seen only a few times. The rearrangement joins TRBV2 to TRBJ1-4; D gene ambiguous. Germline values: CDR1 SNHLY, CDR2 FYNNEI. The CDR3 totals 13 residues. V was cut by 7 bases and J by 0 bases, with 6 bases left in between. Here the CDR3 reads CASTPTTNEKLFF. For the CDR3, the DNA is TGTGCCAGCACTCCGACAACTAATGAAAAACTGTTTTTT. The entire variable domain, with the rest obtained from reference TRBV2 and TRBJ1-4, is as follows: EPEVTQTPSHQVTQMGQEVILRCVPISNHLYFYWYRQILGQKVEFLVSFYNNEISEKSEIFDDQFSVERPDGSNFTLKIRSTKLEDSAMYFCASTPTTNEKLFFGSGTQLSVL.

The V gene is TRBV29-1, the J gene TRBJ1-1; TRBD1 matches at 12 bases. Germline V lookup: CDR1 SQVTM, CDR2 ANQGSEA. Unmatched junction bases numbered 2, after V lost 5 bases and J lost 4 bases. This CDR3 spans 13 amino acids. CDR3 bases: TGCAGCGTTCCGGGACAGGGGGCCACTGAAGCTTTCTTT. Its translation: CSVPGQGATEAFF.

This sequence joins TRBV19 and TRBJ1-3; D not certain. V was clipped by 6 bases and J by 3 bases, with 12 bases between them. CDR1 and CDR2 from the germline V gene are LNHDA and SQIVND (reference sequence). The CDR3 has 14 residues. The CDR3 loop is CASRLIGSGNTIYF. The CDR3 nucleotides are TGTGCCAGTAGACTGATTGGCAGTGGAAACACCATATATTTT.

V and J are TRBV6-1 and TRBJ1-4, with 11 bases lining up with TRBD1. The J segment lost 8 bases and the V segment lost 6 bases, leaving 5 bases of the junction unmatched. This CDR3 is 14 amino acids long. Looked up from germline, CDR1 is MNHNS and CDR2 is SASEGT. As DNA, the CDR3 is TGTGCCAGCAGCACGGACAGGGGGCAAGAAAAACTGTTTTTT. Amino acids: CASSTDRGQEKLFF.

V is TRBV7-9 and J is TRBJ1-1; D call uncertain. Trimming shortened V by 6 bases and J by 1 base, and 9 bases separated the two germline ends. Germline V gene lookup returns CDR1 SEHNR and CDR2 FQNEAQ (reference sequence). This CDR3 is 13 amino acids long. The CDR3 nucleotides read TGTGCCAGCAGACCCGTACGGAACACTGAAGCTTTCTTT. Encoded protein: CASRPVRNTEAFF.

This clone was observed once. A single base separates this from a much larger clone, so it may be a read error. CDR3 nucleotides: TGTGCCAGCAGTTACTACAATGAGCAGTTCTTC. It yields the protein CASSYYNEQFF. The chain joins TRBV2 to TRBJ2-1, with unresolved D. V lost 5 bases and J 3 bases, leaving 2 bases between the germline ends. The CDR3 has 11 residues. CDR1 is SNHLY, CDR2 FYNNEI, per germline. Using reference TRBV2 and TRBJ2-1 for the parts outside the CDR3, the full variable domain is EPEVTQTPSHQVTQMGQEVILRCVPISNHLYFYWYRQILGQKVEFLVSFYNNEISEKSEIFDDQFSVERPDGSNFTLKIRSTKLEDSAMYFCASSYYNEQFFGPGTRLTVL.

The rearrangement links TRBV5-1 to TRBJ2-7; D call uncertain. V shed 0 bases and J shed 2 bases, with 9 bases lying between them. Germline V CDR1 and CDR2: SGHRS, YFSETQ. CDR3 length: 14 amino acids. CDR3 sequence: CASSLGARTYEQYF. DNA of the CDR3: TGCGCCAGCAGCTTGGGGGCACGCACCTACGAGCAGTACTTC.

Regarding this clone: Its ends do not fully match the called genes, so a read error is possible. The chain joins TRBV18 to TRBJ2-7; 7 bases map to TRBD1. Germline V gene sequence: CDR1 KGHSH, CDR2 LQKENI. This CDR3 comprises 11 residues. For the CDR3, the DNA is TGTGCCAGCACCTTTGACAGGGAAGCCTTCTTC. Translation: CASTFDREAFF.

The rearrangement uses TRBV4-3 and TRBJ2-5, with D possibly matching TRBD1 (5 bases). The CDR3 contains 13 residues. CDR1 and CDR2 (germline): LGHNA, YSLEER. V lost 5 bases and J lost 7, with 14 bases in between. CDR3 DNA sequence: TGCGCCAGCAGCTACCGGGTAGGGGTGACCCAGTACTTC. Translation gives CASSYRVGVTQYF.

The chain combines TRBV7-2 with TRBJ2-3; D tentatively fits TRBD1 or TRBD2 (5 bases each). The CDR3 contains 15 residues. V was trimmed by 1 base and J by 4 bases, leaving 12 bases between them. Germline loops: CDR1 SGHTA, CDR2 FQGNSA. In DNA, the CDR3 is TGTGCCAGCAGCTTAGGGGGGAGAGATGCAGATACGCAGTATTTT. This sequence encodes CASSLGGRDADTQYF.

The chain is built from TRBV5-8 and TRBJ1-6; possible D gene TRBD1, 6 bases. Germline V gene lookup returns CDR1 SGHTS and CDR2 YDEGEE. This CDR3 is built from 15 residues. Trimming removed 2 bases at V and 7 bases at J, with 13 bases between. The DNA of the CDR3 is TGTGCCAGCAGCTTCGCCGCCGACAGGAATTCACCCCTCCACTTT. It specifies CASSFAADRNSPLHF.

This clone was seen a handful of times. V gene TRBV5-4 combines with J gene TRBJ1-5; the D gene is possibly TRBD1 (5 bases). Germline-derived CDR1 and CDR2 are SGHNT and YYREEE (reference sequence). Trimming took off 4 bases at V and 7 bases at J, with 15 bases between the two ends. The CDR3 spans 14 residues. For the CDR3, the DNA is TGTGCCAGCAGCAGTACTTCAGGGAGCCAGCCCCAGCATTTT. Translation: CASSSTSGSQPQHF.

This chain connects TRBV6-5 to TRBJ1-5, with 7 bases lining up with TRBD1. Germline-derived CDR1 and CDR2 are MNHEY and SVGAGI. With V trimmed by 6 bases and J by 1 base, 6 bases remained unmatched. The CDR3 runs 15 residues. The CDR3: CASRPKGASNQPQHF. In nucleotides, the CDR3 is TGTGCCAGCAGGCCTAAGGGGGCGAGCAATCAGCCCCAGCATTTT.

This clone appeared a few times. The chain combines TRBV11-2 with TRBJ2-7; D ambiguous. V was trimmed by 5 bases and J by 5 bases, leaving 16 bases between them. Germline values: CDR1 SGHAT, CDR2 FQNNGV. This CDR3 contains 14 residues. Here the CDR3 reads CASSERHPEHEQYF. CDR3 nucleotides: TGTGCCAGCAGCGAACGACACCCGGAACACGAGCAGTACTTC. Combining the CDR3 with reference TRBV11-2 and TRBJ2-7 gives the whole variable domain EAGVAQSPRYKIIEKRQSVAFWCNPISGHATLYWYQQILGQGPKLLIQFQNNGVVDDSQLPKDRFSAERLKGVDSTLKIQPAKLEDSAVYLCASSERHPEHEQYFGPGTRLTVT.

V is TRBV6-5 and J is TRBJ2-1; perhaps TRBD2 as D (6 bases). CDR1 is MNHEY, CDR2 SVGAGI, per germline. Trimming stripped 5 bases from V and 4 bases from J, with 15 bases between. CDR3 size: 15 residues. CDR3 nucleotides: TGTGCCAGCAGTCCCCCGGGACTGGGATACAATGAGCAGTTCTTC. This translates into CASSPPGLGYNEQFF.

The count of this clone is one. The chain has TRBV28 and TRBJ2-1; the D is unclear. The germline V and J ends were trimmed by 10 bases and 4 bases, with 20 bases remaining between them. CDR1 and CDR2 from the germline V gene are MDHEN and SYDVKM. This CDR3 comprises 15 residues. This chain's CDR3 is CATLARRENYNEQFF. The CDR3 coding sequence is TGTGCCACTCTGGCTAGAAGAGAGAATTACAATGAGCAGTTCTTC.

CDR3 protein: CASSLGTGTGGTEAFF. DNA of the CDR3: TGTGCCAGCAGCTTGGGTACCGGGACAGGGGGCACTGAAGCTTTCTTT. The chain uses TRBV5-8 and TRBJ1-1, with 11 positions matching TRBD1. This CDR3 has 16 amino acids. Per germline, CDR1 SGHTS and CDR2 YDEGEE. J gave up 4 bases and V 0 bases, and 5 bases lay outside the gene matches.

This clone was detected only a few times. The chain has TRBV29-1 and TRBJ2-2; 9 bases agree with TRBD1. Germline CDR1 and CDR2: SQVTM and ANQGSEA. This CDR3 is 13 amino acids long. The J segment lost 6 bases and the V segment lost 4 bases, leaving 3 bases of the junction unmatched. The CDR3 bases are TGCAGCGTTGCAACAGGGGGCTCCGGGGAGCTGTTTTTT. Translated: CSVATGGSGELFF.